This T cell receptor beta chain was obtained from a study of cytomegalovirus exposure and HLA in healthy donors. General study results and limits: Rare TCR sequences predominated, though certain public TCRs were found in many donors.

As regards this clone: Its antigen is still unknown.

Unrecorded immune exposures were likely, despite nominal health at sampling. The PCR contained 60 Vbeta and 13 Jbeta primers. The method was immunoSEQ multiplex PCR; TCRdb's version includes in-frame clones alone and lacks a portion of them. In the table there are about 160,000 clones, about 81% of which are singletons. CDR1 is MDHEN and CDR2 is SYDVKM in the germline V gene. Trimming stripped 1 base from V and 1 base from J, with 8 bases between. The CDR3 covers 14 residues. The sample comprised PBMCs. This receptor was taken from a woman in her forties or fifties in good health and CMV-seropositive. The chain uses TRBV28 and TRBJ2-7; perhaps TRBD2 as D (5 bases). The CDR3: CASSLSGSSYEQYF. The CDR3 nucleotides are TGTGCCAGCAGTTTATCGGGATCGTCCTACGAGCAGTACTTC.